This TCR beta chain stems from a study of identical twins. Template switching introduced a universal primer site, and the cDNA bore unique molecular identifiers. TCRdb itself ran the 5' RACE reads through MiXCR, one entry per CDR3 protein. Among approximately 700,000 distinct CDR3 sequences listed, 18% were seen once. General observations from the study: Abundant beta clonotypes from cord blood bore fewer insertions; memory repertoires lacked this pattern. Among monozygotic twins, out-of-frame TCR alpha sharing exceeded what models predicted.

Concerning this clonotype itself: The antigen remains undetermined.

With 3 bases removed from V and 7 bases from J, the gap between germline ends came to 25 bases. Germline V CDR1 and CDR2: SQVTM, ANQGSEA. The CDR3 consists of 17 residues. These same records also appear under a second study, on T cells expressing NK-cell markers.

The receptor was isolated from a woman aged 18-29 years in good health. The sample was PBMCs. The J gene is TRBJ2-1, the V gene TRBV29-1; D perhaps matches TRBD1 (5 bases). The CDR3 here is CSVDRPGLGYNLNEQFF. The CDR3 nucleotides read TGCAGCGTTGATCGTCCAGGGTTGGGATACAACCTTAATGAGCAGTTCTTC.